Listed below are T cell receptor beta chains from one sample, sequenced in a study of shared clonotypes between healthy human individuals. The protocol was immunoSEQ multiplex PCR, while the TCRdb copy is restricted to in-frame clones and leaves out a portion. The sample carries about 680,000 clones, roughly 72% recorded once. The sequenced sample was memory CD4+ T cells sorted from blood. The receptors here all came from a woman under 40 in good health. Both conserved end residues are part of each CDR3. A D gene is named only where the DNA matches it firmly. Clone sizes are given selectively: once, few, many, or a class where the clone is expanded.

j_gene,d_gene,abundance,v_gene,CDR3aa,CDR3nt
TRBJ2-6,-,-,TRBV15,CATSRDVRQSGANVLTF,TGTGCCACCAGCAGAGATGTCCGACAGTCTGGGGCCAACGTCCTGACTTTC
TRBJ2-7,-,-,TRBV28,CASSPQGLAYEQYF,TGTGCCAGCAGTCCGCAGGGGTTGGCCTACGAGCAGTACTTC
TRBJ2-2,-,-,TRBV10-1,CASSKLANTGELFF,TGCGCCAGCAGTAAACTAGCGAACACCGGGGAGCTGTTTTTT
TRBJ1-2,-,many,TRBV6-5,CASSPGQRGGYTF,TGTGCCAGCAGTCCCGGCCAGCGGGGTGGCTACACCTTC
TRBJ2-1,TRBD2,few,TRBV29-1,CSVDGLAVRSYNEQFF,TGCAGCGTTGATGGACTAGCGGTCCGCTCCTACAATGAGCAGTTCTTC
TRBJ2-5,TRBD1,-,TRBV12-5,CASGPGTGVFETQYF,TGTGCTAGTGGTCCAGGGACAGGGGTGTTCGAGACCCAGTACTTC
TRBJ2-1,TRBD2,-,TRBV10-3,CAISGALAGGFSSYNEQFF,TGTGCCATCAGTGGAGCCCTAGCGGGAGGCTTCAGCTCCTACAATGAGCAGTTCTTC
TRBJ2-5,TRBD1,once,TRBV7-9,CASSPRPGTGQETQYF,TGTGCCAGCAGCCCCCGCCCCGGGACAGGTCAAGAGACCCAGTACTTC
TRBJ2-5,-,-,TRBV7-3,CASSPRGGRETQYF,TGTGCCAGCAGCCCTCGCGGGGGCCGGGAGACCCAGTACTTC
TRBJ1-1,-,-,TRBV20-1,CSAILNTEAFF,TGCAGTGCTATCCTGAACACTGAAGCTTTCTTT
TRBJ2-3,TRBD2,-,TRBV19,CASRPASGAGDTQYF,TGTGCCAGTAGGCCAGCTAGCGGGGCCGGCGATACGCAGTATTTT
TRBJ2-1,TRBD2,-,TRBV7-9,CASSLVASGTRDEQFF,TGTGCCAGCAGCTTAGTGGCTAGCGGGACGCGGGATGAGCAGTTCTTC
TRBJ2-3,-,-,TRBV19,CASSLTGLLDTQYF,TGTGCCAGTAGTCTTACGGGACTTTTGGATACGCAGTATTTT
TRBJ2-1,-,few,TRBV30,CAWRGTADNEQFF,TGTGCCTGGAGGGGAACAGCCGACAATGAGCAGTTCTTC
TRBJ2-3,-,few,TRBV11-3,CASSLGVASTDTQYF,TGTGCCAGCAGCTTAGGGGTGGCCAGCACAGATACGCAGTATTTT
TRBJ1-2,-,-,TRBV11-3,CASSSKPDRGVNSYTF,TGTGCCAGCAGCTCCAAACCGGACAGAGGAGTTAATAGCTACACCTTC
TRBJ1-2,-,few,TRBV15,CATSSVIQSANYGYTF,TGTGCCACCAGCAGCGTAATACAGTCTGCTAACTATGGCTACACCTTC
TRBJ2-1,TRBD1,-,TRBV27,CASSLSPGQATDEQFF,TGTGCCAGCAGTTTATCACCGGGACAGGCAACGGATGAGCAGTTCTTC
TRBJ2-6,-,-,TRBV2,CASSVSGANVLTF,TGTGCCAGCAGTGTCTCTGGGGCCAACGTCCTGACTTTC
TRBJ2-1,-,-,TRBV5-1,CASSLVALQQFF,TGCGCCAGCAGCTTGGTGGCTTTACAGCAGTTCTTC
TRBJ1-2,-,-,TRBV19,CAAGQEYYGYTF,TGTGCCGCGGGGCAGGAATATTATGGCTACACCTTC
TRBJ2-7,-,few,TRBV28,CASRPASGLKDEQYF,TGTGCCAGCAGGCCCGCGTCAGGGCTAAAAGACGAGCAGTACTTC
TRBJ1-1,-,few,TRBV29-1,CSAPGGHTEAFF,TGCAGCGCCCCCGGGGGGCACACTGAAGCTTTCTTT